This entry describes one T cell receptor (beta chain). V lost 4 bases, J lost 4 bases, and 5 bases stayed unmatched. The germline V gene encodes CDR1 SGHTA and CDR2 FQGNSA. The CDR3 spans 15 residues. The PCR employed 60 Vbeta primers together with 13 Jbeta primers. The data were produced by immunoSEQ multiplex PCR, yet TCRdb's version contains in-frame clones alone and is incomplete. This table holds 150,000 or so clones, roughly 74% found once. The data stem from a study of cytomegalovirus exposure and HLA in healthy donors. Overall study context: About 85 million unique TCRs from HLA-typed donors were held in an early release of data.

Source material: PBMCs. The rearrangement links TRBV7-2 to TRBJ1-3; 9 nucleotides agree with TRBD1. This TCR derives from a man aged 18-30 years in good health and CMV-seronegative. The chain's CDR3 is CASSSYRGQGNTIYF. The CDR3 nucleotides are TGTGCCAGCAGCTCCTACAGGGGGCAAGGAAACACCATATATTTT.